The 4 T cell receptor beta chains given below trace back to one sample, sequenced in a study of blood T cell repertoires in COVID-19. The assay was immunoSEQ multiplex PCR, and TCRdb's table has in-frame clones only and misses some. The table lists roughly 320,000 clones, approximately 85% of them singletons. The sample comprised peripheral blood. All receptors come from a human donor in a cohort sampled during active COVID-19.

This chain joins TRBV5-1 and TRBJ2-7; TRBD1 aligns across 9 bases. Germline CDR1 and CDR2: SGHRS and YFSETQ. The CDR3 consists of 15 residues. Germline trimming cut 2 bases from V and 4 bases from J; bases unmatched to any gene: 7. CDR3 sequence reads: CASSLHGTGIYEQYF. The CDR3 region has the DNA TGCGCCAGCAGCTTACACGGGACAGGGATTTACGAGCAGTACTTC.

V and J are TRBV5-1 and TRBJ1-4; 11 positions match TRBD1. CDR3 length: 16 residues. Trimming removed 4 bases from V and 6 bases from J; junction bases left unmatched: 8. Germline lookup yields CDR1 SGHRS and CDR2 YFSETQ. CDR3 sequence: CASSLGQGAMYEKLFF. The CDR3 bases are TGCGCCAGCAGCCTTGGACAGGGGGCGATGTATGAAAAACTGTTTTTT.

The rearrangement uses TRBV2 and TRBJ2-3; D might be TRBD2 (7 bases). The V and J ends lost 3 bases and 5 bases respectively, with 15 bases between them. The CDR3 is made up of 15 amino acids. Germline V lookup: CDR1 SNHLY, CDR2 FYNNEI. CDR3 residues: CASSEIGGPRDTQYF. In DNA, the CDR3 is TGTGCCAGCAGTGAGATCGGGGGGCCGAGAGATACGCAGTATTTT.

The chain recombines TRBV2 with TRBJ2-5; D possibly corresponds to TRBD1 (5 bases). The CDR3 has 13 residues. V lost 4 bases and J lost 2, with 8 bases in between. Germline CDR1 reads SNHLY; CDR2 reads FYNNEI. CDR3 in amino acids: CASSGQSQETQYF. The CDR3 nucleotides read TGTGCCAGCAGTGGACAGTCACAAGAGACCCAGTACTTC. Variable domain in full (rest from reference TRBV2 and TRBJ2-5): EPEVTQTPSHQVTQMGQEVILRCVPISNHLYFYWYRQILGQKVEFLVSFYNNEISEKSEIFDDQFSVERPDGSNFTLKIRSTKLEDSAMYFCASSGQSQETQYFGPGTRLLVL.